These T cell receptor beta chains were read from a single sample in a study of T cell repertoires in cytomegalovirus infection. MiXCR, run by TCRdb on the reads, gives a single entry per CDR3 protein. The profile shows 490,000 or so distinct CDR3 sequences, over 9% of them singletons. Sequencing was performed on PBMCs. These receptors were collected from a human donor in good health (CMV status not recorded). Some clones in this sample may be carry-over from other donors' samples. Each CDR3 is given with its conserved first and last residue. The D gene is left open where the match is weak. Some rows have no size entry. The others give once, few or many, or a class for an expanded clone.

>TRBJ1-1|TRBV5-1|few|.
TGCGCCAGCACACTGGAGGGGAGCGCTGAAGCTTTCTTT
CASTLEGSAEAFF
>TRBJ1-1|TRBV7-8|many|TRBD1
TGTGCCAGCAGCTGGAGCACAGGGGGCTGGTTGAACACTGAAGCTTTCTTT
CASSWSTGGWLNTEAFF
>TRBJ2-1|TRBV4-2|many|TRBD2
TGTGCCAGCAGCCTCCCGAGCGGGAGGAATTACAATGAGCAGTTCTTC
CASSLPSGRNYNEQFF
>TRBJ2-7|TRBV7-2|many|.
TGTGCCAGCAGCTTCGACGGGACCTACGAGCAGTACTTC
CASSFDGTYEQYF
>TRBJ1-4|TRBV7-9|many|.
TGTGCCAGCAGGTCCGGGAGTAATGAAAAACTGTTTTTT
CASRSGSNEKLFF
>TRBJ2-2|TRBV7-8|many|TRBD2
TGTGCCAGCAGCTTATCGTCTAGCGGTTCCTGGGAGCTGTTTTTT
CASSLSSSGSWELFF
>TRBJ2-2|TRBV7-3|many|.
TGTGCCAGCAGCTTCGGGTTCTCAGGAGAAACCGGGGAGCTGTTTTTT
CASSFGFSGETGELFF
>TRBJ1-2|TRBV25-1|many|.
TGTGCCAGCAGTGGAGCAGGGGCCCACTATGGCTACACCTTC
CASSGAGAHYGYTF
>TRBJ2-2|TRBV4-2|.|.
TGTGCCAGCAGCCAACCTAATCTGCGGCAGGGGACGGGCACCGGGGAGCTGTTTTTT
CASSQPNLRQGTGTGELFF
>TRBJ1-2|TRBV28|.|.
TGTGCCAGCAGGTCAGGACCGCGAGTCTATGGCTACACCTTC
CASRSGPRVYGYTF
>TRBJ1-3|TRBV20-1|many|.
TGCAGTGCTAGTAAGGGAATGGCTGGAAACACCATATATTTT
CSASKGMAGNTIYF
>TRBJ2-1|TRBV5-6|.|.
TGTGCCAGCAGCCCTTTGGGCGATCCTAAGGACAATGAGCAGTTCTTC
CASSPLGDPKDNEQFF
>TRBJ1-1|TRBV27|few|.
TGTGCCAGCAGTCACCGGGACACCCGAAGAAGTGAAGCTTTCTTT
CASSHRDTRRSEAFF
>TRBJ2-1|TRBV29-1|.|.
TGCAGCGTTGAGGAAAATGAGCAGTTCTTC
CSVEENEQFF
>TRBJ1-3|TRBV28|many|.
TGTGCCAGCAGTTTCGGTGAGAGCTCTGGAAACACCATATATTTT
CASSFGESSGNTIYF
>TRBJ2-7|TRBV7-3|many|TRBD2
TGTGCCAGCAGCCGATCTAGCGGAGGGTACGAGCAGTACTTC
CASSRSSGGYEQYF
>TRBJ2-2|TRBV28|many|TRBD2
TGTGCCAGCGGGGCGGGAGGGAACACCGGGGAGCTGTTTTTT
CASGAGGNTGELFF
>TRBJ2-7|TRBV4-3|.|TRBD2
TGCGCCAGCAGCCAACCCACTAGCGGGAGGAAGAACGAGCAGTACTTC
CASSQPTSGRKNEQYF
>TRBJ1-1|TRBV5-4|many|.
TGTGCCAGCAGCCCACCGATGACCAGGGCAAACACTGAAGCTTTCTTT
CASSPPMTRANTEAFF